A single sample is the source of the 7 T cell receptor beta chains below, sequenced in a study of OX40 agonist ivuxolimab in advanced cancers. Here immunoSEQ multiplex PCR was the method, and the copy in TCRdb shows in-frame clones only, minus some. The table shows about 37,000 clones, with approximately 78% occurring only once. This specimen was CD4+ or CD8+ T cells sorted from blood, taken in a trial of the OX40 agonist ivuxolimab. All receptors come from an adult with an advanced solid tumor such as melanoma, head and neck, liver or kidney cancer.

The rearrangement uses TRBV28 and TRBJ2-6; 7 nucleotides line up with TRBD1. The length of the CDR3 is 17 residues. V gave up 8 bases and J gave up 0 bases; unmatched junction bases: 10. Germline loops: CDR1 MDHEN, CDR2 SYDVKM. The CDR3 spells CASYQTGLSSGANVLTF. Written as DNA, the CDR3 is TGTGCCAGCTACCAGACAGGGCTTAGCTCTGGGGCCAACGTCCTGACTTTC.

The V call is TRBV5-4, the J call TRBJ2-1, with 13 bases matching TRBD2. V gave up 4 bases and J gave up 6 bases; unmatched junction bases: 7. The CDR3 has 16 residues. The germline V gene has CDR1 SGHNT and CDR2 YYREEE (reference sequence). The CDR3 is CASSPGWTSGSNEQFF. As DNA, the CDR3 is TGTGCCAGCAGCCCGGGGTGGACTAGCGGGAGCAATGAGCAGTTCTTC.

A single count supports this clone. The V gene is TRBV9, the J gene TRBJ2-2; D is unresolved. With 0 bases removed from V and 1 base from J, the gap between germline ends came to 7 bases. The CDR3 runs 15 residues. Per the germline V gene, CDR1 is SGDLS and CDR2 is YYNGEE. CDR3 sequence (DNA): TGTGCCAGCAGCGTAGCTTCCTGGAACACCGGGGAGCTGTTTTTT. As protein: CASSVASWNTGELFF.

The rearrangement links TRBV7-9 to TRBJ1-4, with D unresolved. The V and J ends lost 3 bases and 0 bases respectively, with 11 bases between them. The CDR3 contains 16 residues. CDR1 SEHNR and CDR2 FQNEAQ come from the germline V gene (reference sequence). CDR3 DNA: TGTGCCAGCAGCTTCCCGCCAGGATCAACTAATGAAAAACTGTTTTTT. It yields the protein CASSFPPGSTNEKLFF.

J is TRBJ1-5 and V is TRBV6-1; TRBD1 matches at 7 bases. CDR1 is MNHNS, CDR2 SASEGT, per germline. CDR3 length: 12 amino acids. Losses at the gene ends were 8 bases for V and 4 bases for J; bases not matched to a gene: 2. The CDR3 reads CASGTENQPQHF. CDR3 coding DNA: TGTGCCAGCGGGACAGAGAATCAGCCCCAGCATTTT.

This chain uses TRBV6-1 with TRBJ1-2; 9 positions match TRBD1. The J segment lost 2 bases and the V segment lost 4 bases, leaving 11 bases of the junction unmatched. Germline lookup yields CDR1 MNHNS and CDR2 SASEGT. This CDR3 is 17 amino acids long. CDR3 nucleotide sequence: TGTGCCAGCAGTGGTAGGACTGGCGGGACAGGGAACTATGGCTACACCTTC. Translation gives CASSGRTGGTGNYGYTF.

The V and J genes are TRBV9 and TRBJ2-7; 7 bases are a match to TRBD1. The V segment lost 3 bases and the J segment 3 bases; nucleotides outside the gene matches: 9. This CDR3 comprises 15 residues. Germline V gene sequence: CDR1 SGDLS, CDR2 YYNGEE. The CDR3 DNA is TGTGCCAGCAGCGAGGGCCCGGGACAGCTCTACGAGCAGTACTTC. This gives the protein CASSEGPGQLYEQYF.